This T cell receptor beta chain was profiled in a study of blood T cell repertoires in COVID-19. Study-level background: T cells, B-cell-depleted T cells, or PBMCs supplied cDNA or gDNA.

The V gene's germline CDR1 is SGHRS and CDR2 YFSETQ. The CDR3 extends over 15 amino acids. Trimming cost V 3 bases and J 4 bases, with 14 bases left between them. Data came from immunoSEQ multiplex PCR; TCRdb stores just in-frame clones and leaves some out. Of just over 300,000 clones listed, 85% to 90% are singletons. Participant-reported clinical history was the basis for cohort assignment. The chain uses TRBV5-1 and TRBJ1-5; D possibly corresponds to TRBD1 (5 bases). The sequence was obtained from a woman under 30 with acute COVID-19. Sequenced material: PBMCs or T cells enriched from blood (not recorded which). CDR3 amino acids: CASSSGTSQNQPQHF. CDR3 in DNA: TGCGCCAGCAGCTCCGGGACTTCGCAGAATCAGCCCCAGCATTTT.